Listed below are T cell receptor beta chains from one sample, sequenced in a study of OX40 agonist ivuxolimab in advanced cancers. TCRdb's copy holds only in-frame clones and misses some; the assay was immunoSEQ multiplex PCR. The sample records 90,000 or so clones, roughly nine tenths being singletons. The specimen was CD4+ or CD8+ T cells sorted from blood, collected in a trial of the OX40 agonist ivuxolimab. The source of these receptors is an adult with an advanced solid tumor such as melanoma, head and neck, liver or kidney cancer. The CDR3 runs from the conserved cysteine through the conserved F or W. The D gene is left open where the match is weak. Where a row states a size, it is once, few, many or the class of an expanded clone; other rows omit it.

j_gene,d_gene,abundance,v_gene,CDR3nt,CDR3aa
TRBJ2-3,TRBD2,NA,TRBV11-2,TGTGCCAGCAGCCCCAGCGGGAGGGCCATAGATACGCAGTATTTT,CASSPSGRAIDTQYF
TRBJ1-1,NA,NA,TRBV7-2,TGTGCCAGCAGATCTCGGGGGTTTAACACTGAAGCTTTCTTT,CASRSRGFNTEAFF
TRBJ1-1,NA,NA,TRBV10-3,TGTGCCATCCGTGGAGCCATGAACACTGAAGCTTTCTTT,CAIRGAMNTEAFF
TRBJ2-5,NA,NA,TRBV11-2,TGTGCCAGCAGCCCGGAGAGGGGGGGCCAGGGTCAAGAGACCCAGTACTTC,CASSPERGGQGQETQYF
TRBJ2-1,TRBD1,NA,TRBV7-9,TGTGCCAGCAGACATCCGACAGGGGATTACAATGAGCAGTTCTTC,CASRHPTGDYNEQFF
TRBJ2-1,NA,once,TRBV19,TGTGCCAGTAGTAGCAGGGGAAGCTCCTACAATGAGCAGTTCTTC,CASSSRGSSYNEQFF
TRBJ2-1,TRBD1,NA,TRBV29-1,TGCAGCGTTGACCTCAGGGGGCCGGGAGATGAGCAGTTCTTC,CSVDLRGPGDEQFF
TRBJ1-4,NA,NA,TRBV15,TGTGCCACCAGCAGAGCGGGTCGGGAGAGGGAAAAACTGTTTTTT,CATSRAGREREKLFF
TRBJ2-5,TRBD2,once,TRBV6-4,TGTGCCAGCAGTCCTAGCGGGGCAAAAGAGACCCAGTACTTC,CASSPSGAKETQYF
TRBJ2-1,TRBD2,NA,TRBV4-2,TGTGCCAGCAGCCAAGGGACTAGCGGAAACAATGAGCAGTTCTTC,CASSQGTSGNNEQFF
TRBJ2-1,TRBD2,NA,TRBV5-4,TGTGCCAGCAGCGTACCGACTAGCGGGAGCGCCACTAGCGAGTTCTTC,CASSVPTSGSATSEFF
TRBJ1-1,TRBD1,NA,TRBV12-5,TGTGCTAGTGGGGACTCGGACAGGGGTGAAGCTTTCTTT,CASGDSDRGEAFF
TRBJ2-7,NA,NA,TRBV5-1,TGCGCCAGCAGCTCCAATCCGGGACAATACGAGCAGTACTTC,CASSSNPGQYEQYF
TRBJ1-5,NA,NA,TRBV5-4,TGTGCCAGCAGCTTGGGAGGTGGAAATCAGCCCCAGCATTTT,CASSLGGGNQPQHF
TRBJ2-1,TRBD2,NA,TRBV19,TGTGCCAGTAGTAGGACTAGCGGGAGGGAAGTTGGGCAGTTCTTC,CASSRTSGREVGQFF
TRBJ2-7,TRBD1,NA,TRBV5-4,TGTGCCAGCAGCCAAACAGGGGGCAGGGGCGAGCAGTACTTC,CASSQTGGRGEQYF
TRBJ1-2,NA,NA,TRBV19,TGTGCCAGTAGTATTCTCCGGGAGGATGGCTACACCTTC,CASSILREDGYTF
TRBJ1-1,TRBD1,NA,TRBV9,TGTGCCAGCAGCGTAACAGGGGATAACACTGAGGGAGCTTTCTTT,CASSVTGDNTEGAFF
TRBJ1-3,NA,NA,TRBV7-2,TGTGCCAGCAGCTTAGTTCGGACCGATTACTCTGGAAACACCATATATTTT,CASSLVRTDYSGNTIYF
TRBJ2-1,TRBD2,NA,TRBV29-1,TGCAGCGTTGTTGAGCGGGAGGATGTGAATGAGCAGTTCTTC,CSVVEREDVNEQFF
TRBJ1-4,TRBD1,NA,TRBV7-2,TGTGCCAGCAGCCCCACTTCGGACAGGGGACGTGAAAAACTGTTTTTT,CASSPTSDRGREKLFF
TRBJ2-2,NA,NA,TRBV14,TGTGCCAGCAGCCAAGGGACTAGGGGGCTCTCGACCCAGGGAACGAACACCGGGGAGCTGTTTTTT,CASSQGTRGLSTQGTNTGELFF
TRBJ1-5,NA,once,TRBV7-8,TGTGCCAGCAGCTTAGGGGGAAGGGGCAATCAGCCCCAGCATTTT,CASSLGGRGNQPQHF
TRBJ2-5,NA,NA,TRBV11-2,TGTGCCAGCAGCCTGGGGGGAGACCCAGAGACCCAGTACTTC,CASSLGGDPETQYF
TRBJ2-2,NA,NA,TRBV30,TGTGCCTTACTGCGGGGGCCTAACACCGGGGAGCTGTTTTTT,CALLRGPNTGELFF
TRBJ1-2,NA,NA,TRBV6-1,TGTGCCAGCAGTGCTCGGCGACATGGCTACACCTTC,CASSARRHGYTF
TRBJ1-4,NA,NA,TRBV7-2,TGTGCCAGCAGCTTGGGACTCAGGGAAAAACTGTTTTTT,CASSLGLREKLFF
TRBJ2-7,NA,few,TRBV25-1,TGTGCCAGCAGTGAGGGAATGACTTACGAGCAGTACTTC,CASSEGMTYEQYF
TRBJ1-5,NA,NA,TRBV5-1,TGCGCCAGCAGCTCGGGACAACCCCATCAGCCCCAGCATTTT,CASSSGQPHQPQHF